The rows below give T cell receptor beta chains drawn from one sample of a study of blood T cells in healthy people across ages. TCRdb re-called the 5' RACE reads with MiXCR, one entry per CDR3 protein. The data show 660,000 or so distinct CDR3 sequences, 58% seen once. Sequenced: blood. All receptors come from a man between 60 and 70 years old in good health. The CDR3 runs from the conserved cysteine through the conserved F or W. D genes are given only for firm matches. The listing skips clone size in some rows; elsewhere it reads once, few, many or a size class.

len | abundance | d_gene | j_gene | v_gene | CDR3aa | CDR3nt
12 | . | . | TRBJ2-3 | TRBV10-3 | CAIKASTDTQYF | TGTGCCATCAAAGCAAGCACAGATACGCAGTATTTT
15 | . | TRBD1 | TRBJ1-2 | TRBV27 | CASSLTGVGSYGYTF | TGTGCCAGCAGCCTGACAGGGGTCGGGAGCTATGGCTACACCTTC
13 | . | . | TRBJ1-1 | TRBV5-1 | CASSPWTEGEAFF | TGCGCCAGCAGCCCGTGGACAGAAGGAGAAGCTTTCTTT
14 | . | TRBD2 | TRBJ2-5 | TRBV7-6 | CASSGRPAGETQYF | TGTGCCAGCAGCGGGAGGCCAGCGGGGGAGACCCAGTACTTC
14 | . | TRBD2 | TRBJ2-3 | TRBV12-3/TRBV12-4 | CASGIAGGTDTQYF | TGTGCCAGCGGTATAGCGGGGGGCACAGATACGCAGTATTTT
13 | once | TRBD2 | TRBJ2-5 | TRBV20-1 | CSAPTPGGQTQYF | TGCAGTGCTCCAACCCCGGGGGGTCAGACCCAGTACTTC
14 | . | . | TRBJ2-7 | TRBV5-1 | CASSLDVPGYEQYF | TGCGCCAGCAGCTTGGATGTCCCAGGGTACGAGCAGTACTTC
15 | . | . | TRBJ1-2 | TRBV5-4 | CASSLGSGPQYGYTF | TGTGCCAGCAGCTTGGGCTCCGGGCCCCAGTATGGCTACACCTTC
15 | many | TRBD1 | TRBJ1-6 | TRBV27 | CASSSFGQGFSPLHF | TGTGCCAGCAGTTCCTTCGGACAGGGATTCTCACCCCTCCACTTT
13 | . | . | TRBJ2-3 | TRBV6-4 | CASSPAQGDTQYF | TGTGCCAGCAGCCCAGCCCAGGGAGATACGCAGTATTTT
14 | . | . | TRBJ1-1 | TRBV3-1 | CASSPQQGNTEAFF | TGTGCCAGCAGCCCGCAACAGGGAAACACTGAAGCTTTCTTT
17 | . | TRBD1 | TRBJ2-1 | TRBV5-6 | CASSLFTGVPSYNEQFF | TGTGCCAGCAGCTTGTTTACAGGGGTGCCGTCCTACAATGAGCAGTTCTTC
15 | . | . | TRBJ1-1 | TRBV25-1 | CASSVATGKATEAFF | TGTGCCAGCAGTGTCGCAACAGGGAAGGCCACTGAAGCTTTCTTT
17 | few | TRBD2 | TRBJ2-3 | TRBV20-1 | CSAGPFKRGGDTDTQYF | TGCAGTGCTGGCCCGTTTAAGCGGGGGGGCGACACAGATACGCAGTATTTT
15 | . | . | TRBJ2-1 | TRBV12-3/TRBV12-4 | CASSDSPDQPHQQFF | TGTGCCAGCAGCGACTCCCCGGACCAACCGCATCAGCAGTTCTTC
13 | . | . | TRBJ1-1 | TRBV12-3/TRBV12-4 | CASSVLKDTEAFF | TGTGCCAGCAGTGTCTTAAAGGACACTGAAGCTTTCTTT
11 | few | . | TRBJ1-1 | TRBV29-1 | CSVAGAEGAFF | TGCAGCGTTGCTGGGGCGGAGGGAGCTTTCTTT
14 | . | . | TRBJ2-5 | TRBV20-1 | CSAPGATSPETQYF | TGCAGTGCCCCTGGGGCGACTAGTCCAGAGACCCAGTACTTC
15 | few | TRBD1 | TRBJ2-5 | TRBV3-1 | CASSQDVGQVGTQYF | TGTGCCAGCAGCCAAGATGTAGGACAGGTCGGGACCCAGTACTTC
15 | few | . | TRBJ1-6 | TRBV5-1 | CASSPDSGVGSPLHF | TGCGCCAGCAGCCCAGACAGCGGTGTAGGTTCACCCCTCCACTTT
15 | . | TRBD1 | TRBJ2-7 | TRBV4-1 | CASSQEETGGYEQYF | TGCGCCAGCAGCCAAGAAGAGACAGGGGGATACGAGCAGTACTTC
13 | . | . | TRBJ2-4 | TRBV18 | CASSPGVSDIQYF | TGTGCCAGCTCACCAGGGGTTTCGGACATTCAGTACTTC
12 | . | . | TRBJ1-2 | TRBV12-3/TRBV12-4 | CASSFILYGYTF | TGTGCCAGCAGTTTTATCCTTTATGGCTACACCTTC
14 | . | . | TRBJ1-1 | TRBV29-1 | CSVEAPLSGTEAFF | TGCAGCGTTGAAGCCCCCCTTTCGGGCACTGAAGCTTTCTTT
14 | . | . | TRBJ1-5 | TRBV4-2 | CASSQARVDQPQHF | TGTGCCAGCAGCCAAGCCAGGGTTGATCAGCCCCAGCATTTT
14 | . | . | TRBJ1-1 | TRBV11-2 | CASSVGGWGTEAFF | TGTGCCAGCAGCGTGGGTGGGTGGGGCACTGAAGCTTTCTTT
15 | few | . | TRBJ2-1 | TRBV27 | CASSPRADVVNEQFF | TGTGCCAGCAGCCCGCGGGCGGATGTGGTCAATGAGCAGTTCTTC